These T cell receptor beta chains were read from a single sample in a study of CD4+ T cells in melanoma. Generated by immunoSEQ multiplex PCR, the TCRdb table keeps only in-frame clones and is missing some. The table shows several thousand clones, with about 72% occurring only once. Sequencing used cells from a culture (not recorded whether cultured in vitro). Receptor source: a human donor with melanoma. Each CDR3 is given with its conserved first and last residue. A D gene is named only where the DNA matches it firmly. The listing skips clone size in some rows; elsewhere it reads once, few, many or a size class.

>TRBJ2-1|.|TRBD2|TRBV7-9
TGTGCCAGCAGCTTAATAGCGGGGGGATACAATGAGCAGTTCTTC
CASSLIAGGYNEQFF
>TRBJ1-2|few|.|TRBV14
TGTGCCAGCAGCCACGGTCCCTCTTATGGCTACACCTTC
CASSHGPSYGYTF
>TRBJ2-4|.|TRBD1|TRBV11-2
TGTGCCAGCAGCCTAGGACAGGGAAACATTCAGTACTTC
CASSLGQGNIQYF
>TRBJ1-2|.|TRBD1|TRBV5-4
TGTGCCAGCAGCTTGAGCCGAGAATCCCGGACAGGGAGCTACACCTTC
CASSLSRESRTGSYTF
>TRBJ1-2|.|.|TRBV9
TGTGCCAGCAGCGTGGGAAGGGTCGCTAACTATGGCTACACCTTC
CASSVGRVANYGYTF
>TRBJ1-5|few|.|TRBV30
TGTGCCTGGAGCGATGGAACTCAGCCCCAGCATTTT
CAWSDGTQPQHF
>TRBJ2-6|.|.|TRBV5-1
TGCGCCAGCAGCTTGATAACAGGGCCTGGGGCCAACGTCCTGACTTTC
CASSLITGPGANVLTF
>TRBJ2-7|.|.|TRBV7-3
TGTGCCAGCAGCTTAACGGGGGGGCCATCGCGGGGCGAGCAGTACTTC
CASSLTGGPSRGEQYF
>TRBJ2-7|.|TRBD2|TRBV10-2
TGCGCCAGCACCTCTAGCGGGGGGGCCAGCGAGCAGTACTTC
CASTSSGGASEQYF
>TRBJ2-7|.|TRBD1|TRBV19
TGTGCCAGTAGTATGAGGGGACAGGGGGCCTACGAGCAGTACTTC
CASSMRGQGAYEQYF
>TRBJ1-2|.|.|TRBV5-1
TGCGCCAGCAGCGACCATGATGGGGGGACGCTAGGGTACACCTTC
CASSDHDGGTLGYTF
>TRBJ1-4|.|.|TRBV7-8
TGTGCCAGCAGCGTCCTGTATGTAGGACAGCCCGATGAAAAACTGTTTTTT
CASSVLYVGQPDEKLFF
>TRBJ2-5|.|TRBD2|TRBV7-3
TGTGCCAGCAGCTTAAGTGGGACTACTAAAGAGACCCAGTACTTC
CASSLSGTTKETQYF
>TRBJ2-3|.|.|TRBV12-5
TGTGCTAGCAGAACTAGCACAGATACGCAGTATTTT
CASRTSTDTQYF
>TRBJ2-7|.|.|TRBV6-1
TGTGCCAGCAGAAAGGACTCCTACGAGCAGTACTTC
CASRKDSYEQYF
>TRBJ1-4|.|.|TRBV7-9
TGTGCCAGCAGCTTTTTAGGAGCACGGGAAAAACTGTTTTTT
CASSFLGAREKLFF
>TRBJ2-1|.|.|TRBV2
TGTGCCAGCAGTGAACGGGACCCAGTTACAAGCTCCTACAATGAGCAGTTCTTC
CASSERDPVTSSYNEQFF
>TRBJ2-3|.|.|TRBV7-6
TGTGCCAGCAGCTCCGAACAATTTAGGACAGATACGCAGTATTTT
CASSSEQFRTDTQYF
>TRBJ1-2|.|TRBD1|TRBV2
TGTGCCAGCAGGGGACAGGTAGTGTGGTATGGCTACACCTTC
CASRGQVVWYGYTF
>TRBJ1-2|.|TRBD1|TRBV5-1
TGCGCCAGCCAGTACCGGGACAGGGCCGGGAAAAACTATGGCTACACCTTC
CASQYRDRAGKNYGYTF